The rows below give T cell receptor beta chains drawn from one sample of a study of blood T cells in healthy people across ages. TCRdb analysed the 5' RACE reads with MiXCR anew, one entry per CDR3 protein. The profile covers roughly 650,000 distinct CDR3 sequences, with 32% appearing a single time and less than 20% taken by the ten largest. Sequenced input: blood. The receptors stem from a woman of 80 years or more in good health. The CDR3 runs from the conserved cysteine through the conserved F or W. Each record gives: V gene, J gene, CDR3 protein.

v_gene: TRBV5-1
j_gene: TRBJ2-1
CDR3aa: CASSLRSGTSGGPNEQFF

v_gene: TRBV30
j_gene: TRBJ2-3
CDR3aa: CAWSRGVSTDTQYF

v_gene: TRBV2
j_gene: TRBJ1-1
CDR3aa: CASRTGVATEAFF

v_gene: TRBV14
j_gene: TRBJ2-5
CDR3aa: CASSHDSQGREQYF

v_gene: TRBV29-1
j_gene: TRBJ2-3
CDR3aa: CSVGESHIGTQYF

v_gene: TRBV20-1
j_gene: TRBJ1-2
CDR3aa: CSASQGVRWDGYTF

v_gene: TRBV7-2
j_gene: TRBJ2-5
CDR3aa: CASGGIQETQYF

v_gene: TRBV7-2
j_gene: TRBJ2-1
CDR3aa: CASSLLLAGAGEQFF

v_gene: TRBV7-8
j_gene: TRBJ2-1
CDR3aa: CASSLYRISSYNEQFF

v_gene: TRBV20-1
j_gene: TRBJ2-7
CDR3aa: CSASQLAGVYEQYF

v_gene: TRBV5-1
j_gene: TRBJ2-3
CDR3aa: CASSWGPGEDTQYF

v_gene: TRBV29-1
j_gene: TRBJ2-5
CDR3aa: CSLRQGLVKETQYF

v_gene: TRBV30
j_gene: TRBJ2-5
CDR3aa: CAWSQESGTGGRETQYF

v_gene: TRBV20-1
j_gene: TRBJ2-5
CDR3aa: CSASLGGQETQYF

v_gene: TRBV7-6
j_gene: TRBJ2-7
CDR3aa: CAGSLLADSYEQYF